A single sample gave rise to the 9 T cell receptor delta chains below, sequenced in a study of γδ T cells in repeated Plasmodium falciparum infection. Gammadelta T cells were flow-sorted from PBMC into Vgamma9/Vdelta2+ and Vdelta2-negative populations for bulk analysis. TCRdb re-called the multiplex PCR reads using CATT. The table has around 46,000 delta-chain clones, roughly 1.5% seen once. The specimen sequenced was gamma-delta T cells from blood. These receptors were obtained from a pool of human donors (malaria-infected and uninfected, not separated).

In its sample, this clone was seen many times. The same CDR3 arises from other DNA sequences in this sample as well. This chain connects TRDV1 to TRDJ1; 7 nucleotides match TRDD2. Germline CDR1 and CDR2: TSWWSYY and QGS. V trimming: 6 bases; J trimming: 6 bases; junction bases outside the gene matches: 31. The CDR3 extends over 21 amino acids. DNA for the CDR3: TGTGCTCTTGGAATTTTTGCGAATTCCTACCGTCGCTGGTACTGGAGTAATAAACTCATCTTT. Translating gives CALGIFANSYRRWYWSNKLIF.

This clone was counted only a few times. The translation of this DNA and the TCRdb protein of a much larger clone differ at residue 10, probably owing to a read error; the protein shown here is translated from the DNA. The chain employs TRDV2 and TRDJ1, with D possibly TRDD3 on 6 matching bases. The J gene is not listed in TCRdb, so it was assigned here from a DNA match to germline. This CDR3 contains 19 residues. Germline V gives CDR1 GEAIGNYY, CDR2 EKD. V lost 0 bases to trimming and J lost 0 bases, with 22 bases between them. Written as DNA, the CDR3 is TGTGCCTGTGACACCGGCCAATTGGGGGGGCGGATGTACACCGATAAACTCATCTTT. This sequence encodes CACDTGQLGGRMYTDKLIF.

This clone was observed at least ten times. The TCRdb protein and the DNA translation do not line up at residue 15; the protein shown here was made by translating the DNA. This chain connects TRDV1 to TRDJ1, with 7 bases aligning to TRDD3. CDR3 size: 19 residues. Germline values: CDR1 TSWWSYY, CDR2 QGS. The CDR3 reads CALGELFYHGDSYTNKLIF. CDR3 coding DNA: TGTGCTCTTGGGGAACTATTCTACCACGGGGATAGCTACACCAATAAACTCATCTTT.

This clone was seen repeatedly, ten times or more. Additional DNA sequences in this sample encode the identical CDR3. The rearrangement joins TRDV1 to TRDJ1, with 13 bases aligning to TRDD3. The CDR3 spans 19 residues. The germline gives CDR1 TSWWSYY, CDR2 QGS. With 6 bases clipped from V and 2 bases from J, the junction kept 15 bases outside the gene matches. CDR3 DNA: TGTGCTCTTGGAGGCCTGACTGACTGGGGGATACGCGTAACCGATAAACTCATCTTT. Translating it yields CALGGLTDWGIRVTDKLIF.

Sample share makes this clone medium-sized. The chain has TRDV1 and TRDJ1; the match to TRDD3 covers 10 bases. CDR1 TSWWSYY and CDR2 QGS come from the germline V gene. CDR3 length: 26 amino acids. The trim removed 2 bases at V and 0 bases at J, leaving 33 bases unmatched. In nucleotides, the CDR3 is TGTGCTCTTGGGGAATCCCCCCAAGAGGTGACCTTACGGGTTTACTGGGGGATTCAGTACACCGATAAACTCATCTTT. Its protein is CALGESPQEVTLRVYWGIQYTDKLIF.

This clone was seen only a few times. This probably arose from a read error, given a far larger clone one base away. Other DNA sequences within the sample encode an identical CDR3. The chain combines TRDV2 with TRDJ1; 8 bases map to TRDD3. This CDR3 is 17 amino acids long. The junction had 11 bases not matched to a gene; V was cut back by 3 bases and J by 0 bases. The germline V gene has CDR1 GEAIGNYY and CDR2 EKD. The DNA of the CDR3 is TGTGCCTGTGACCGATTACTGGGGGCCCAATACACCGATAAACTCATCTTT. Its protein product is CACDRLLGAQYTDKLIF.

This clone has ten or more counts. TCRdb's entry gives the protein of a much larger clone, which mismatches this DNA's translation at residue 6, likely from a read error; the protein reported here is translated from the DNA. The chain carries TRDV3 and TRDJ1; D is uncertain. The V end lost 3 bases, the J end lost 2 bases, and 19 bases lay between the germline ends. Germline-derived CDR1 and CDR2 are TVYSNPD and GDNSRS (reference sequence). This CDR3 spans 15 amino acids. CDR3 in DNA: TGTGCCTTGCCGGCGGAGACCAAGGGGACCGATAAACTCATCTTT. Its protein product is CALPAETKGTDKLIF.

In this sample, this clone turned up a few times. TCRdb's listed protein matches a much larger clone and diverges from this DNA's translation at residue 7, likely through a read error; the protein shown comes from the DNA. CDR3 DNA sequence: TGTGCTCTTGGGGAAGGGGTCGGGGGAGCTAAACTCATCTTT. Amino acids: CALGEGVGGAKLIF. The rearrangement links TRDV1 to TRDJ1; D is possibly TRDD3 (6 bases). Germline matching of the DNA provided the J gene here, since TCRdb leaves it blank. Germline-derived CDR1 and CDR2 are TSWWSYY and QGS. The V end was cut by 2 bases, the J end by 7 bases, with 14 bases between. This CDR3 contains 14 residues.

This clone occurred many times. It may be a read error: a sequence one base away is much more abundant. The genes are TRDV1 and TRDJ1, with TRDD2 identical over 7 bases. Here the J gene was assigned by germline matching of the DNA, as TCRdb has none. After removal of 2 bases from V and 1 base from J, the junction contained 40 bases not matched to a gene. The CDR3 runs to 27 residues. In germline, CDR1 is TSWWSYY, CDR2 QGS. CDR3 residues: CALGEARGAGGFPTSILLTQCTDKLIF. DNA of the CDR3: TGTGCTCTTGGGGAAGCCCGGGGAGCCGGGGGCTTTCCTACTTCCATCCTCCTTACTCAGTGCACCGATAAACTCATCTTT.